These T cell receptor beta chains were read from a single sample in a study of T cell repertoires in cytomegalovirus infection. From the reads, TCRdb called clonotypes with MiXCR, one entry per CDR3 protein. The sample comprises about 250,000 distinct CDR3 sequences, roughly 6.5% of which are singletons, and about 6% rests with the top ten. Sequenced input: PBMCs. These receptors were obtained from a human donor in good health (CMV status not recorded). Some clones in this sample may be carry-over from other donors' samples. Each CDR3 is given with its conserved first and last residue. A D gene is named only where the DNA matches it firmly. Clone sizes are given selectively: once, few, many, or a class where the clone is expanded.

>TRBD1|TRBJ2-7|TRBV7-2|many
CASSLQGQSYEQYF
TGTGCCAGCAGCTTACAGGGACAGTCCTACGAGCAGTACTTC
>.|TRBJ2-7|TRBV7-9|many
CASSSPDSITYEQYF
TGTGCCAGCAGCTCGCCGGACTCGATTACCTACGAGCAGTACTTC
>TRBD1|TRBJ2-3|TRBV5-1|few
CASSRDRADTQYF
TGCGCCAGCAGCCGCGACAGGGCAGATACGCAGTATTTT
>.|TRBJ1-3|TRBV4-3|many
CASSQDPGAAGNTIYF
TGCGCCAGCAGCCAAGACCCCGGGGCAGCCGGAAACACCATATATTTT
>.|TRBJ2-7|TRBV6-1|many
CASSAETVDSYEQYF
TGTGCCAGCAGCGCGGAGACAGTGGACTCCTACGAGCAGTACTTC
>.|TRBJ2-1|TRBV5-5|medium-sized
CASSLDGRAVYEQFF
TGTGCCAGCAGCTTGGACGGGCGGGCGGTCTATGAGCAGTTCTTC
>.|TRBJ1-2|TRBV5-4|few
CASSLSGSRYGYTF
TGTGCCAGCAGCTTGTCAGGGTCCCGCTATGGCTACACCTTC
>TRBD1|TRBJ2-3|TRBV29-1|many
CSGRQGVDTQYF
TGCAGCGGACGACAGGGTGTAGATACGCAGTATTTT
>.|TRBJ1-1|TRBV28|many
CASSFPGANTEAFF
TGTGCCAGCAGTTTCCCAGGGGCGAACACTGAAGCTTTCTTT
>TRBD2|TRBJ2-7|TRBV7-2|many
CASSRTTSGGLSFYEQYF
TGTGCCAGCAGCCGAACCACTAGCGGGGGGCTCTCATTCTACGAGCAGTACTTC
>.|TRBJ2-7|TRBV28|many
CATTTGRGIEQYF
TGTGCCACCACTACAGGGAGAGGGATCGAGCAGTACTTC
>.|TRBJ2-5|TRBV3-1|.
CASSQSGTQYF
TGTGCCAGCAGCCAATCCGGGACCCAGTACTTC
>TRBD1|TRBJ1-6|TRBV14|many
CASSQKTGPSSYNSPLHF
TGTGCCAGCAGCCAAAAGACAGGGCCAAGCTCCTATAATTCACCCCTCCACTTT
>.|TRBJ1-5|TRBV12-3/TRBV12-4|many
CASSLSAGYQPQHF
TGTGCCAGCAGTTTATCGGCAGGGTATCAGCCCCAGCATTTT
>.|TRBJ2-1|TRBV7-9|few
CASSSHRDSYNEQFF
TGTGCCAGCAGCTCCCACAGGGACTCCTACAATGAGCAGTTCTTC
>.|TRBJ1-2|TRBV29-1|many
CSAGEDGYTF
TGCAGCGCAGGAGAGGACGGCTACACCTTC
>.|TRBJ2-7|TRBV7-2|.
CASSVDRSYEQYF
TGTGCCAGCAGCGTCGACAGGTCCTACGAGCAGTACTTC
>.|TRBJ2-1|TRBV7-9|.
CASSLNRVPVNEQFF
TGTGCCAGCAGCTTAAACAGGGTTCCGGTAAATGAGCAGTTCTTC
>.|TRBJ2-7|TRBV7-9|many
CASSFTELSYEQYF
TGTGCCAGCAGCTTTACAGAGCTCTCCTACGAGCAGTACTTC
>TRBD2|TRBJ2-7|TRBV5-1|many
CASSFGLAITYEQYF
TGCGCCAGCAGCTTTGGACTAGCCATCACCTACGAGCAGTACTTC
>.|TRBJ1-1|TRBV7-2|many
CASSSPVLNTEAFF
TGTGCCAGCAGCTCCCCGGTCCTCAACACTGAAGCTTTCTTT
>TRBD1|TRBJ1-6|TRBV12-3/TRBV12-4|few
CASSDRVRASPLHF
TGTGCCAGCAGCGACAGGGTTAGGGCTTCACCCCTCCACTTT
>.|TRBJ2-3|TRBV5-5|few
CASSLGSYTDTQYF
TGTGCCAGCAGCCTCGGATCGTACACAGATACGCAGTATTTT